This T cell receptor beta chain was sequenced during a study of shared clonotypes between healthy human individuals. Study-level findings and limits: Sampling was confined to blood; repertoires within tissues likely differ.

V gave up 5 bases and J gave up 0 bases; unmatched junction bases: 7. Germline V gives CDR1 SQVTM, CDR2 ANQGSEA. The CDR3 covers 15 residues. Of note for this clone: Its target is not known.

Assay runs were performed at deep level. This table comes from immunoSEQ multiplex PCR, and its TCRdb copy is limited to in-frame clones, with some not included. The repertoire includes some 1.5 million clones, approximately 98% of them detected once, and 0.45% sits in the top ten. CD4+ cells were split into CD45RA+ naive and CD45RA-negative memory subsets. The sequence was collected from a man aged 30-40 years in good health. Material: naive CD4+ T cells sorted from blood. As for subset: CD45RA+ positively selected. V is TRBV29-1 and J is TRBJ2-1; 7 bases match TRBD2. The CDR3 DNA reads TGCAGCGTTTCACTAGCGCGCCCCTCCTACAATGAGCAGTTCTTC. As protein: CSVSLARPSYNEQFF.